This T cell receptor beta chain was captured in a study of shared clonotypes between healthy human individuals. About the research overall: Contributing individuals were a couple of females and a few males aged 18 to 49. Study observations and caveats: What limited the represented genetic and exposure-history diversity was the small number of donors.

Germline V gene data show CDR1 as MNHEY and CDR2 as SVGAGI. The CDR3 has 15 residues. Trimming took off 0 bases at V and 5 bases at J, with 12 bases between the two ends. As regards this clone: No antigen is known for it.

Over several immunoSEQ plates, each subset's genomic DNA was distributed in even portions. The data were produced by immunoSEQ multiplex PCR, yet TCRdb's version contains in-frame clones alone and is incomplete. The table lists 490,000 or so clones, 65% to 80% of them singletons. The V call is TRBV6-5, the J call TRBJ2-3; D not certain. This sequence was found in a woman in her forties in good health. Some clones in this sample may be carry-over from other donors' samples. The sample was PBMCs. CDR3 region: CASSYSRARRDTQYF. CDR3 in DNA: TGTGCCAGCAGTTACTCCAGAGCCCGACGAGATACGCAGTATTTT.